These 20 T cell receptor beta chains were sequenced from one sample in a study of T cells in Graves' hyperthyroidism and ophthalmopathy. RNA transcripts gave rise to amplified TCR beta CDR3 regions. The study used the HTBI primer set for a first-round RT-PCR of the TCR CDR3. In TCRdb, the multiplex PCR reads were re-called with MiXCR into one record per CDR3 protein. The profile shows hundreds of thousands of distinct CDR3 sequences, about 20% of them singletons. The source material was blood. These receptors were obtained from a man aged 40-49 years with Graves' ophthalmopathy.

This clonotype showed up just once. This chain connects TRBV12-5 to TRBJ2-3; D uncertain. The CDR3 extends over 15 amino acids. CDR1 is LGHNT, CDR2 FRNRAP, per germline. V gave up 3 bases and J gave up 1 base, with 11 bases separating them. The CDR3 DNA reads TGTGCTAGTGGTTTTTTCGGCCCAGGCACAGATACGCAGTATTTT. Translation: CASGFFGPGTDTQYF.

This chain uses TRBV5-1 with TRBJ2-3; D is possibly TRBD2 (5 bases). CDR1 and CDR2 (germline): SGHRS, YFSETQ. V was trimmed by 2 bases and J by 5 bases, leaving 12 bases between them. This CDR3 spans 14 amino acids. CDR3 nucleotide sequence: TGCGCCAGCAGCTTCTGGGAGCCTTTAGATACGCAGTATTTT. Encoded protein: CASSFWEPLDTQYF.

This clonotype has ten or more counts. The CDR3: CASSPPLNTEAFF. Here the CDR3 DNA reads TGTGCCAGCAGTCCCCCCCTGAACACTGAAGCTTTCTTT. The chain recombines TRBV6-2 or TRBV6-3 with TRBJ1-1; D gene unclear. The CDR3 is 13 amino acids. CDR1 and CDR2 from the germline V gene are MNHEY and SVGEGT. V was pared by 5 bases and J by 0 bases, with 7 bases between.

The CDR3 spells CASSAGDSSTDTQYF. The CDR3 DNA sequence: TGTGCCAGCAGTGCGGGAGACAGTTCGACAGATACGCAGTATTTT. The rearrangement joins TRBV6-1 to TRBJ2-3, with TRBD2 as a possible D gene (6 bases). This CDR3 has 15 residues. The germline V gene has CDR1 MNHNS and CDR2 SASEGT. Trimming left V 4 bases short and J 3 bases short, with 14 bases between.

The table lists this clonotype with many counts. The genes are TRBV3-1 and TRBJ2-3, with no clear D. The V end was cut by 4 bases, the J end by 3 bases, with 11 bases between. The CDR3 covers 14 residues. Looked up from germline, CDR1 is LGHDT and CDR2 is YNNKEL (reference sequence). The CDR3 DNA reads TGTGCCAGCAGCCTCAACCATATGACAGATACGCAGTATTTT. It is translated as CASSLNHMTDTQYF.

A remark on this clonotype: The junction differs from germline at one of its ends, possibly a read error. This chain connects TRBV11-1 to TRBJ1-1, with D uncertain. Germline CDR1 and CDR2: SGHAT and FQDESV (reference sequence). The CDR3 runs to 15 residues. This CDR3 is CASSYHAATNTEALF. In nucleotides, the CDR3 is TGTGCCAGCAGTTACCACGCGGCTACGAACACTGAAGCTCTCTTT.

Worth noting for this clonotype: At one end the junction does not follow the germline gene, possibly because of a read error. The J gene is TRBJ2-1, the V gene TRBV28; 7 nucleotides align to TRBD2. Germline-derived CDR1 and CDR2 are MDHEN and SYDVKM. This CDR3 is built from 14 residues. CDR3 protein: CACRVGGPALAQFF. The DNA of the CDR3 is TGTGCCTGCAGGGTGGGAGGGCCTGCTTTGGCGCAGTTCTTC.

There are many counts of this clonotype. The CDR3 DNA follows: TGTGCCAGCAGCCCACGGGACGGGGGGGCCCCTATCCAGTTCTTC. This sequence encodes CASSPRDGGAPIQFF. This chain links TRBV11-3 with TRBJ2-1, with TRBD2 identical over 8 bases. Germline values: CDR1 SGHNT, CDR2 YENEEA. The CDR3 consists of 15 residues. V was pared by 5 bases and J by 13 bases, with 16 bases of the junction left unmatched.

This clonotype has just a few counts. J is TRBJ2-2 and V is TRBV6-6, with D unresolved. The CDR3 loop spans 15 amino acids. The V gene lost 2 bases and the J gene lost 0 bases, with 7 bases spanning the gap. From germline, CDR1 is MNHNY and CDR2 SVGAGI (reference sequence). The CDR3 DNA reads TGTGCCAGCAGTTACCTCTTCGCGAACACCGGGGAGCTGTTTTTT. Its translation is CASSYLFANTGELFF.

The table lists this clonotype with a few counts. The rearrangement uses TRBV6-1 and TRBJ2-7; 12 bases fit TRBD2. This CDR3 contains 16 residues. V trimming: 6 bases; J trimming: 5 bases; junction bases outside the gene matches: 11. Germline V gives CDR1 MNHNS, CDR2 SASEGT. The CDR3 sequence: CASSRLAGGPGNEQYF. The CDR3 DNA reads as TGTGCCAGCAGCCGTCTAGCGGGAGGGCCCGGAAACGAGCAGTACTTC.

The chain uses TRBV19 and TRBJ2-2; TRBD1 agrees at 7 bases. The V segment lost 2 bases and the J segment 5 bases; nucleotides outside the gene matches: 8. The germline V gene encodes CDR1 LNHDA and CDR2 SQIVND (reference sequence). The CDR3 covers 16 residues. The CDR3 nucleotides are TGTGCCAGTAGTATAAGGGGGCGTTCGGGGACCGGGGAGCTGTTTTTT. Its translation is CASSIRGRSGTGELFF.

This clonotype was picked up a small number of times. V and J are TRBV7-3 and TRBJ1-2; D is uncertain. Looked up from germline, CDR1 is SGHTA and CDR2 is FQGTGA. CDR3 length equals 13 residues. Trimming pared 1 base from V and 7 bases from J, leaving 10 bases between. The CDR3 DNA follows: TGTGCCAGCAGCTTAAACGGGTTCGCTGGCTACACCTTC. Translated, it gives CASSLNGFAGYTF.

This clonotype has a handful of counts. This CDR3 is CASSNGHEQYF. In DNA, the CDR3 is TGCGCCAGCAGCAACGGGCACGAGCAGTACTTC. V usage is TRBV5-1 and J usage is TRBJ2-7, with D unclear. The CDR3 is 11 residues long. Trimming removed 4 bases from V and 5 bases from J, with 7 bases in between. CDR1 is SGHRS and CDR2 is YFSETQ in the germline V gene.

The chain couples TRBV5-1 to TRBJ2-7; 9 positions agree with TRBD1. In germline, CDR1 is SGHRS, CDR2 YFSETQ. Losses at the gene ends were 0 bases for V and 4 bases for J; bases not matched to a gene: 2. CDR3 length equals 14 residues. In nucleotides, the CDR3 is TGCGCCAGCAGCTTGGATGGACAGGGGTACGAGCAGTACTTC. Protein sequence: CASSLDGQGYEQYF. Based on the CDR3 plus reference TRBV5-1 and TRBJ2-7, the full variable domain is KAGVTQTPRYLIKTRGQQVTLSCSPISGHRSVSWYQQTPGQGLQFLFEYFSETQRNKGNFPGRFSGRQFSNSRSEMNVSTLELGDSALYLCASSLDGQGYEQYFGPGTRLTVT.

This clonotype has a count of ten or more. Relative to the germline gene, one junction end is altered; a read error may explain this. V and J are TRBV10-3 and TRBJ2-2, with D perhaps TRBD1 (6 bases). The CDR3 sequence is 15 residues long. The germline V gene encodes CDR1 ENHRY and CDR2 SYGVKD. CDR3 sequence: CAMSAGTRTGGELFF. DNA for the CDR3: TGTGCCATGAGTGCCGGGACACGCACCGGTGGGGAGCTGTTTTTT.

The chain couples TRBV5-1 to TRBJ1-2; 10 nucleotides match TRBD1. The CDR3 consists of 15 residues. Germline CDR1 SGHRS, CDR2 YFSETQ. V trimming: 3 bases; J trimming: 7 bases; junction bases outside the gene matches: 9. CDR3 amino acids: CASSWSTGGIGGYTF. CDR3 bases: TGCGCCAGCAGCTGGTCGACAGGGGGCATAGGTGGCTACACCTTC.

The rearrangement links TRBV20-1 to TRBJ2-3; D is perhaps TRBD2 (6 bases). The germline gives CDR1 DFQATT, CDR2 SNEGSKA (reference sequence). With 3 bases removed from V and 0 bases from J, the gap between germline ends came to 16 bases. The CDR3 is 16 residues long. The CDR3 region has the DNA TGCAGTGCTAGCGGGGGACCCCCCGCTAGCACAGATACGCAGTATTTT. Its protein product is CSASGGPPASTDTQYF.

Regarding this clonotype: This clone may be a read error of a much larger clone one base away. This chain joins TRBV7-6 and TRBJ2-7, with no clear D. Between the trimmed V and J ends, which lost 0 bases and 9 bases, there was a span of 15 bases. There are 14 residues in the CDR3. CDR1 is SGHVS, CDR2 FNYEAQ, per germline. The CDR3 region is CASSLALVLDGQYF. The CDR3 DNA sequence: TGTGCCAGCAGCTTAGCGCTAGTACTCGACGGGCAGTACTTC.

This clonotype was seen a handful of times. The J gene is TRBJ2-7, the V gene TRBV6-6; D is tentatively TRBD1 or TRBD2 (5 bases each). The CDR3 is 14 amino acids. The germline V gene has CDR1 MNHNY and CDR2 SVGAGI (reference sequence). V was trimmed by 3 bases and J by 3 bases, leaving 12 bases between them. For the CDR3, the DNA is TGTGCCAGCAGTTATCGAGGGGCCTACTACGAGCAGTACTTC. Its protein product is CASSYRGAYYEQYF.

Ten or more counts support this clonotype. V and J are TRBV11-2 and TRBJ1-2; D unclear. Germline V gene data show CDR1 as SGHAT and CDR2 as FQNNGV. The CDR3 runs to 14 residues. V lost 0 bases to trimming and J lost 7 bases, with 12 bases between them. CDR3 sequence: CASSLDGSWRGYTF. The CDR3 DNA reads TGTGCCAGCAGCTTAGATGGTTCCTGGCGTGGCTACACCTTC.